Below are 25 T cell receptor beta chains sequenced from a single sample in a study of cytomegalovirus exposure and HLA in healthy donors. PCR amplification relied on 60 Vbeta primers (plus 13 Jbeta primers). Measured with immunoSEQ multiplex PCR; TCRdb has only the in-frame clones, and not every one. The sample consists of 95,000 to 150,000 clones, around 77% of them appearing once. Sequenced sample: PBMCs. The origin of the receptors is a man between 18 and 35 years old in good health and CMV-seropositive.

This clone was detected a few times. The V and J genes are TRBV4-1 and TRBJ2-3, with TRBD2 identical over 7 bases. This CDR3 comprises 19 residues. V lost 3 bases, J lost 0 bases, and 15 bases stayed unmatched. CDR1 is MGHRA, CDR2 YSYEKL, per germline. As DNA, the CDR3 is TGCGCCAGCAGCCAGGTGTGGCAACCGACTAGCCCTAGCACAGATACGCAGTATTTT. Translating gives CASSQVWQPTSPSTDTQYF.

The chain combines TRBV20-1 with TRBJ2-7; 9 bases map to TRBD2. In germline, CDR1 is DFQATT, CDR2 SNEGSKA (reference sequence). The CDR3 runs 11 residues. In nucleotides, the CDR3 is TGCTGTAGCGGGAGAACGAGCGAGCAGTACTTC. This translates into CCSGRTSEQYF.

The CDR3 reads CASSLEAEIGTPLHF. CDR3 nucleotides: TGTGCCAGCAGCTTGGAGGCGGAAATCGGAACACCCCTCCACTTT. The V call is TRBV5-4, the J call TRBJ1-6; unclear D gene. Trimming shortened V by 0 bases and J by 11 bases, and 15 bases separated the two germline ends. CDR1 is SGHNT, CDR2 YYREEE, per germline (reference sequence). The CDR3 is 15 amino acids. Full variable domain (rest looked up from reference TRBV5-4 and TRBJ1-6): ETGVTQSPTHLIKTRGQQVTLRCSSQSGHNTVSWYQQALGQGPQFIFQYYREEENGRGNFPPRFSGLQFPNYSSELNVNALELDDSALYLCASSLEAEIGTPLHFGNGTRLTVT.

In this sample, this clone turned up once. The chain is built from TRBV7-9 and TRBJ2-1; TRBD1 matches 9 bases. CDR1 SEHNR and CDR2 FQNEAQ come from the germline V gene (reference sequence). V lost 4 bases and J lost 8; bases outside the gene matches: 9. The CDR3 has 15 residues. The CDR3 DNA sequence: TGTGCCAGCAGCTCCTCCGGACAGGGGTTTCATGAGCAGTTCTTC. As protein: CASSSSGQGFHEQFF.

The V call is TRBV18, the J call TRBJ2-1; D is possibly TRBD2 (5 bases). The CDR3 extends over 16 amino acids. Germline values: CDR1 KGHSH, CDR2 LQKENI. Trimming removed 1 base at V and 10 bases at J, with 20 bases between. Written as DNA, the CDR3 is TGTGCCAGCTCACCACATTGGGCGGCCCTAAGCGGCGAGCAGTTCTTC. It encodes CASSPHWAALSGEQFF.

The V and J genes are TRBV2 and TRBJ1-4, with 7 bases aligning to TRBD1. With 1 base clipped from V and 3 bases from J, the junction kept 26 bases outside the gene matches. From germline, CDR1 is SNHLY and CDR2 FYNNEI. The CDR3 runs 23 residues. The CDR3 loop reads CASSEEGQSSKNPPAFANEKLFF. The CDR3 DNA reads as TGTGCCAGCAGTGAAGAGGGACAGTCGTCAAAAAACCCCCCCGCATTCGCTAATGAAAAACTGTTTTTT.

This chain connects TRBV11-2 to TRBJ1-4, with D maybe TRBD1 (6 bases). This CDR3 has 15 amino acids. V was trimmed by 5 bases and J by 7 bases, leaving 17 bases between them. From germline, CDR1 is SGHAT and CDR2 FQNNGV. The CDR3 DNA is TGTGCCAGCAGCCCAGGGACACACAGAGGTGAAAAACTGTTTTTT. Amino acids: CASSPGTHRGEKLFF.

The chain recombines TRBV29-1 with TRBJ1-1, with D uncertain. Trimming cost V 5 bases and J 2 bases, with 15 bases left between them. The CDR3 contains 14 residues. Germline V gene sequence: CDR1 SQVTM, CDR2 ANQGSEA. CDR3 DNA sequence: TGCAGCGTTCCCGCCGAGGGCAGAAACACTGAAGCTTTCTTT. Residues: CSVPAEGRNTEAFF.

The gene calls are TRBV5-1 and TRBJ2-7; the match to TRBD1 covers 9 bases. The V gene's germline CDR1 is SGHRS and CDR2 YFSETQ. The V gene end was trimmed by 0 bases and the J gene end by 5 bases; junction bases not matched to a gene: 9. The CDR3 consists of 16 residues. In DNA, the CDR3 is TGCGCCAGCAGCTTGGCCGGGACAGGGACCGTCCACGAGCAGTACTTC. Translation gives CASSLAGTGTVHEQYF.

The V gene is TRBV5-1, the J gene TRBJ2-7; 9 bases are shared with TRBD1. This CDR3 comprises 16 residues. Trimming removed 0 bases from V and 4 bases from J; junction bases left unmatched: 8. CDR1 and CDR2 from the germline V gene are SGHRS and YFSETQ. The CDR3 region is CASSLGGTGTFYEQYF. The CDR3 bases are TGCGCCAGCAGCTTGGGCGGGACAGGGACTTTTTACGAGCAGTACTTC.

This clone was counted a few times. This rearrangement joins TRBV5-1 to TRBJ2-1; D perhaps matches TRBD1 (6 bases). Germline values: CDR1 SGHRS, CDR2 YFSETQ. The CDR3 length is 17 residues. The V and J ends lost 0 bases and 0 bases respectively, with 13 bases between them. CDR3 protein: CASSLVGGLSSYNEQFF. The CDR3 DNA reads TGCGCCAGCAGCTTGGTTGGGGGCCTGAGCTCCTACAATGAGCAGTTCTTC.

This clone appeared a single time. Distinct nucleotide sequences in the sample also encode this CDR3. The chain joins TRBV11-3 to TRBJ2-5, with TRBD1 as a possible D gene (6 bases). Trimming took off 2 bases at V and 2 bases at J, with 6 bases between the two ends. Germline V gene data show CDR1 as SGHNT and CDR2 as YENEEA. The CDR3 consists of 13 residues. CDR3 DNA: TGTGCCAGCAGCTTAAGGGGGCAAGAGACCCAGTACTTC. This codes for CASSLRGQETQYF.

The rearrangement links TRBV28 to TRBJ1-2, with 7 positions matching TRBD1. CDR3 length equals 15 residues. J was trimmed by 4 bases and V by 4 bases; bases with no gene match: 9. Looked up from germline, CDR1 is MDHEN and CDR2 is SYDVKM. The CDR3 nucleotides are TGTGCCAGCAGTTCGTTCCCGACAGGGCCCTATGGCTACACCTTC. Amino acid sequence: CASSSFPTGPYGYTF.

This clone was seen a single time. The chain carries TRBV5-5 and TRBJ2-7; weak D call: TRBD2 (7 bases). The CDR3 extends over 15 amino acids. The germline V gene has CDR1 SGHKS and CDR2 YYEKEE (reference sequence). V lost 0 bases to trimming and J lost 7 bases, with 17 bases between them. CDR3 DNA sequence: TGTGCCAGCAGCTTGGCTGGAGGGGGGGTTATAGAGCAGTACTTC. Residues: CASSLAGGGVIEQYF.

This clone was seen a few times. The chain combines TRBV25-1 with TRBJ1-1; perhaps TRBD1 as D (5 bases). Germline V gives CDR1 MGHDK, CDR2 SYGVNS. Trimming pared 2 bases from V and 11 bases from J, leaving 27 bases between. The CDR3 has 17 residues. The CDR3, as DNA: TGTGCCAGCAGTGAACCATCTTCAGGGCAGGGATCTCTTGGGGCTTTCTTT. This encodes CASSEPSSGQGSLGAFF.

This rearrangement joins TRBV19 to TRBJ1-5, with 11 nucleotides matching TRBD1. Germline V gene data show CDR1 as LNHDA and CDR2 as SQIVND (reference sequence). With V trimmed by 4 bases and J by 0 bases, 11 bases remained unmatched. The CDR3 consists of 19 residues. CDR3 region: CASSTGTGGGVYSNQPQHF. CDR3 DNA sequence: TGTGCCAGTAGTACTGGGACAGGGGGAGGGGTATATAGCAATCAGCCCCAGCATTTT.

V gene TRBV4-1 combines with J gene TRBJ1-4; TRBD1 matches at 8 bases. The V and J ends lost 5 bases and 3 bases, in that order; junction bases with no gene match: 5. In germline, CDR1 is MGHRA, CDR2 YSYEKL. The CDR3 has 15 amino acids. CDR3 protein: CASSATGGANEKLFF. DNA of the CDR3: TGCGCCAGCAGCGCTACAGGGGGTGCTAATGAAAAACTGTTTTTT.

V gene TRBV20-1 combines with J gene TRBJ2-5; D not certain. Looked up from germline, CDR1 is DFQATT and CDR2 is SNEGSKA (reference sequence). With 6 bases removed from V and 2 bases from J, the gap between germline ends came to 4 bases. This CDR3 is 10 amino acids long. CDR3 protein: CSAVQETQYF. In DNA form, the CDR3 reads TGCAGTGCCGTTCAAGAGACCCAGTACTTC.

The rearrangement links TRBV6-1 to TRBJ2-7; 7 positions agree with TRBD1. This CDR3 is 13 amino acids long. Trimming removed 6 bases from V and 2 bases from J; junction bases left unmatched: 4. Germline CDR1 is MNHNS and CDR2 is SASEGT. CDR3 coding DNA: TGTGCCAGCAGCGGGACAGTTGCCTACGAGCAGTACTTC. This sequence encodes CASSGTVAYEQYF.

The chain is built from TRBV28 and TRBJ2-2, with TRBD2 matching over 10 bases. V shed 3 bases, J shed 2 bases, and the junction held 3 bases outside the gene matches. The CDR3 covers 16 residues. Germline V gene data show CDR1 as MDHEN and CDR2 as SYDVKM. This CDR3 is CASSFIAGGNTGELFF. The DNA of the CDR3 is TGTGCCAGCAGTTTTATAGCGGGGGGAAACACCGGGGAGCTGTTTTTT.

This clone was seen only once. The chain recombines TRBV4-1 with TRBJ1-2; weak D call: TRBD1 (5 bases). CDR1 MGHRA and CDR2 YSYEKL come from the germline V gene. Trimming left V 1 base short and J 8 bases short, with 11 bases between. The CDR3 has 13 residues. The CDR3 bases are TGCGCCAGCAGCCAAGGACAGTTTTACGGCTACACCTTC. Its translation is CASSQGQFYGYTF.

On this clone: Mismatch with germline at one junction end may stem from a read error. V is TRBV6-5 and J is TRBJ1-1; possibly TRBD1 for D (6 bases). Germline V gene sequence: CDR1 MNHEY, CDR2 SVGAGI. The CDR3 is 14 amino acids. For the CDR3, the DNA is TGTGCCAGCAGCTATGGACAGTTGAACACTGAAGCTTCCTTT. This sequence encodes CASSYGQLNTEASF.

This clone was picked up a small number of times. The rearrangement links TRBV4-1 to TRBJ1-2; possibly TRBD1 for D (6 bases). The V end was cut by 4 bases, the J end by 6 bases, with 12 bases between. Germline V CDR1 and CDR2: MGHRA, YSYEKL. The CDR3 length is 13 residues. CDR3 amino acids: CASSPTGSDGYTF. DNA for the CDR3: TGCGCCAGCAGCCCCACAGGGTCGGATGGCTACACCTTC.

There are a few counts of this clone. This chain connects TRBV5-8 to TRBJ2-3; 12 nucleotides agree with TRBD2. The CDR3 has 16 amino acids. V was pared by 4 bases and J by 0 bases, with 3 bases of the junction left unmatched. Germline V CDR1 and CDR2: SGHTS, YDEGEE. As DNA, the CDR3 is TGTGCCAGCAGCGGCGGGACTAGCGGGAGCACAGATACGCAGTATTTT. Translation gives CASSGGTSGSTDTQYF.

The CDR3 coding sequence is TGTGCCAGCAGTTACTCAGGGACTAGTCAGCCCCAGCATTTT. Amino acids: CASSYSGTSQPQHF. This chain joins TRBV6-5 and TRBJ1-5; D possibly corresponds to TRBD1 (5 bases). Trimming shortened V by 0 bases and J by 6 bases, and 9 bases separated the two germline ends. CDR1 and CDR2 from the germline V gene are MNHEY and SVGAGI. CDR3 length: 14 residues.